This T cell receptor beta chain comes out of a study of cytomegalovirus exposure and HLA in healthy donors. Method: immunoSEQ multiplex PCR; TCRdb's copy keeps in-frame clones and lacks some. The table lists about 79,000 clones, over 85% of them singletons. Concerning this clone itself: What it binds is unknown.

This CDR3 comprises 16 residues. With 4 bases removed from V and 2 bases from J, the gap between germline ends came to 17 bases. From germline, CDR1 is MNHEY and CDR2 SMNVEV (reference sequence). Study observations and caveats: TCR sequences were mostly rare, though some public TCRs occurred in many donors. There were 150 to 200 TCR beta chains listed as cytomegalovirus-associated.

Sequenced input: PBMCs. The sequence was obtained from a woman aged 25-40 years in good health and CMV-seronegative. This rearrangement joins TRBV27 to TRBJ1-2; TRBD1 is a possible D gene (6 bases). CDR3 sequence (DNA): TGTGCCAGCAGTTGGAGATTGACAGGTACCAACTATGGCTACACCTTC. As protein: CASSWRLTGTNYGYTF.